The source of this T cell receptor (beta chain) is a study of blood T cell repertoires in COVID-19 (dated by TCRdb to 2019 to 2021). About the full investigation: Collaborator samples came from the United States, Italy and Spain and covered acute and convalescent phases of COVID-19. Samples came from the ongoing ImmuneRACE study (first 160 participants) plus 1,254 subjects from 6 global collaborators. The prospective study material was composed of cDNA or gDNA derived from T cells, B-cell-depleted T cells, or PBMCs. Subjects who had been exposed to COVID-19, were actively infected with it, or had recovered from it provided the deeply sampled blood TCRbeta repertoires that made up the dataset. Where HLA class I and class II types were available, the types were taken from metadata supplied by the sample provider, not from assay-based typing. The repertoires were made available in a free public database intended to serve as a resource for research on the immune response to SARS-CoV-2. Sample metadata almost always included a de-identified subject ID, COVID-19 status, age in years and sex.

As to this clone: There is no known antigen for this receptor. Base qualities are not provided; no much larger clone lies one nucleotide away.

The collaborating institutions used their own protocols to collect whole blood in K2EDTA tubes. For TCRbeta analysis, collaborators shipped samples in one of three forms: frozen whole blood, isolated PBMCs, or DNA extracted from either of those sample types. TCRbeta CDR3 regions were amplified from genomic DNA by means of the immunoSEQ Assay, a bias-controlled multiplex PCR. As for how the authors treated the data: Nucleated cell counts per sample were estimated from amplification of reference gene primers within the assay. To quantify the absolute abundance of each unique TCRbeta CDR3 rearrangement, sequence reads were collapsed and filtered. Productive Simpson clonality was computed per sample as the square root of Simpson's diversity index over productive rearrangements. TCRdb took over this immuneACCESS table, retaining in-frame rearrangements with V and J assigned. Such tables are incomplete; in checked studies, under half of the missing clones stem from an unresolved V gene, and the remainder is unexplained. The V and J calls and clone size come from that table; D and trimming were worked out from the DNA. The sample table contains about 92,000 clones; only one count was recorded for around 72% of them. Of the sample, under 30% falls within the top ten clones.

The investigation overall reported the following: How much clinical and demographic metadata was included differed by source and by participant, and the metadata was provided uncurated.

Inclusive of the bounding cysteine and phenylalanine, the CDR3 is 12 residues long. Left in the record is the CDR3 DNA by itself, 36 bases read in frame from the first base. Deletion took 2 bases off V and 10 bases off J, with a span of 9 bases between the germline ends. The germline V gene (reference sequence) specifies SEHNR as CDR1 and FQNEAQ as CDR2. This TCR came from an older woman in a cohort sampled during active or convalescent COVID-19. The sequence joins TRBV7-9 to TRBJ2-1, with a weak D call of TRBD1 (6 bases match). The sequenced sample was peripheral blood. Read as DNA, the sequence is TGTGCCAGCAGCTTACTAGGACAGGAGCAGTTCTTC. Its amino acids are CASSLLGQEQFF.